This is a list of T cell receptor beta chains from one sample in a study of regulatory dendritic cells for organ transplantation. Produced via immunoSEQ multiplex PCR; TCRdb's table is partial and in-frame only. The sample lists under 40,000 clones; about nine tenths were seen once. The sample taken for sequencing was naive CD8+ T cells from blood. These receptors all stem from a human donor in good health. The CDR3 runs from the conserved cysteine through the conserved F or W.

v_gene,j_gene,CDR3aa
TRBV13,TRBJ2-1,CASSLTSGNEQFF
TRBV30,TRBJ2-1,CAWSETLILRGAYNEQFF
TRBV25-1,TRBJ1-4,CASSEFGTDEKLFF
TRBV7-2,TRBJ2-3,CASSRSRPGYITDTQYF
TRBV6-6,TRBJ2-7,CASRGGGSDEQYF
TRBV13,TRBJ2-5,CASSLGWETQYF
TRBV7-9,TRBJ1-4,CASSLGGGTNEKLFF
TRBV4-1,TRBJ2-7,CASSQGGPGLGYEQYF
TRBV28,TRBJ1-5,CASSFEGARSNQPQHF
TRBV7-3,TRBJ2-2,CASSLTGPTGELFF
TRBV13,TRBJ2-5,CASRGLDGTQYF
TRBV28,TRBJ2-1,CASSSPRDAVYNEQFF
TRBV7-9,TRBJ1-4,CASSLADGSEKLFF
TRBV13,TRBJ1-2,CANRDRDGVYGYTF
TRBV4-2,TRBJ2-7,CASSRGGGPGSEQYF
TRBV5-4,TRBJ2-7,CASSWVGDYEQYF
TRBV7-9,TRBJ2-7,CASSLVTFRALTYEQYF
TRBV7-9,TRBJ2-1,CASSSPGGGRYNEQFF
TRBV27,TRBJ2-2,CASSLSLNPTGATNTGELFF
TRBV10-3,TRBJ2-5,CAISGQRETQYF
TRBV4-3,TRBJ2-1,CASSQEWGLSYNEQFF
TRBV7-2,TRBJ2-1,CASSLGYNEQFF